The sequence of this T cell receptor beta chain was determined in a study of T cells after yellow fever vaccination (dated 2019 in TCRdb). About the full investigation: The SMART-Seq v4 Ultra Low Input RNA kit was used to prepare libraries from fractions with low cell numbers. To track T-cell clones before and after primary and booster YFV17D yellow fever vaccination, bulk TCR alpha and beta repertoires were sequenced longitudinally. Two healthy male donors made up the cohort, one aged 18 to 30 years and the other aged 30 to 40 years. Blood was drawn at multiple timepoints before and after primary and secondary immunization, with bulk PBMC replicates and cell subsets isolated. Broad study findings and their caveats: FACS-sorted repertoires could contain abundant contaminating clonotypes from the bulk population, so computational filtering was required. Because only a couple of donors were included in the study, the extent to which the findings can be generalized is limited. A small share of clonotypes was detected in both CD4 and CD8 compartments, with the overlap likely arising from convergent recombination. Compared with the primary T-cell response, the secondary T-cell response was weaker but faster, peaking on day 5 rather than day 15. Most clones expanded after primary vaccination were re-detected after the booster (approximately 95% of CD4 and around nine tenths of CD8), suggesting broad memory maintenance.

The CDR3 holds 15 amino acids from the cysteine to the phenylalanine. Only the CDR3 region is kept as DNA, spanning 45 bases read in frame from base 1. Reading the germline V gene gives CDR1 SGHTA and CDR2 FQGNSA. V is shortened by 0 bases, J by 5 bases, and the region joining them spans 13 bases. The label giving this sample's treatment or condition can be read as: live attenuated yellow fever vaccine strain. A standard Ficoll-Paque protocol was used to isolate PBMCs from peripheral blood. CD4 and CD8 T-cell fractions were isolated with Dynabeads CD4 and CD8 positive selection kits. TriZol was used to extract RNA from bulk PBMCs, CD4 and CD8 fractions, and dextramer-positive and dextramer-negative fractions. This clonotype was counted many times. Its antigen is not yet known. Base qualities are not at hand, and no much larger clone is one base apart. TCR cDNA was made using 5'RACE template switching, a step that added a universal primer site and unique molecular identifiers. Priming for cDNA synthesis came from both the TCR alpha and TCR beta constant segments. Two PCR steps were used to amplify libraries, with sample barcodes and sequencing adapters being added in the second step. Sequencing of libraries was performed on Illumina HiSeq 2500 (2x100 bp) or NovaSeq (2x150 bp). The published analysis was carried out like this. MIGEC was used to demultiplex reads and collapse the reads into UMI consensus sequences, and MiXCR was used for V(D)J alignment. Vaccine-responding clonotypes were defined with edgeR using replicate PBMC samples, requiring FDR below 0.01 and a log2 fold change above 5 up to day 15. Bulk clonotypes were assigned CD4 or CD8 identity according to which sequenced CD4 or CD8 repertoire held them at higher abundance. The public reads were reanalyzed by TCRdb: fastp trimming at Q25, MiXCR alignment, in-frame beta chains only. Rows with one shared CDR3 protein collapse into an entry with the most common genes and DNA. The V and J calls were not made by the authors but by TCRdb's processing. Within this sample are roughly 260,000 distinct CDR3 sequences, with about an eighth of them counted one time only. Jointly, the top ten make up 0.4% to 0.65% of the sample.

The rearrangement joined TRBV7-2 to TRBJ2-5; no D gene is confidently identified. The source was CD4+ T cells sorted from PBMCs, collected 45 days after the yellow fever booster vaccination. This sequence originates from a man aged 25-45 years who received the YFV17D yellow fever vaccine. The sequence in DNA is TGTGCCAGCAGCTTAGCGCAGGTTGCTTGGGAGACCCAGTACTTC. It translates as CASSLAQVAWETQYF.